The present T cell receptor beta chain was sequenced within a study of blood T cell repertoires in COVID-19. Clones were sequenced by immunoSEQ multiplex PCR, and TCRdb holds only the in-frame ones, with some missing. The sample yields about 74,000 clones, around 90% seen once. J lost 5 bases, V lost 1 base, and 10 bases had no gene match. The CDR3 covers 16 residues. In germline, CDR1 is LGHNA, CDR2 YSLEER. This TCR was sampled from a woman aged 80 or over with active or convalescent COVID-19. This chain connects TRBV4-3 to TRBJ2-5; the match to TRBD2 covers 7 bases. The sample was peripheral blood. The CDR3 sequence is CASSQGLDRGVETQYF. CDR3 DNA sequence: TGCGCCAGCAGCCAAGGGCTAGACCGGGGGGTGGAGACCCAGTACTTC.